The 27 T cell receptor beta chains below come from one sample, sequenced in a study of T cells expressing NK-cell markers. TCRdb re-called the 5' RACE reads and catalogs CDR3 proteins one per entry, DNA excluded. This sample's table has 550,000 to 600,000 distinct CDR3 sequences. Sequenced material: blood T cells: a sorted CD56 or NKG2C T cell subset, CD4+ or CD8+ T cells, or bulk PBMC T cells (not recorded which). Receptors were obtained from a man aged 18 to 35 in good health.

The chain's CDR3 is CASSQDRTATTGELFF. J is TRBJ2-2 and V is TRBV4-3; TCRdb names TRBD2, which stays unverified in the absence of DNA. Germline CDR1 and CDR2: LGHNA and YSLEER. This CDR3 region has 16 residues.

The V and J genes are TRBV27 and TRBJ2-5; TCRdb calls TRBD1, which cannot be checked without DNA. The CDR3 length is 14 residues. Looked up from germline, CDR1 is MNHEY and CDR2 is SMNVEV (reference sequence). This CDR3 reads CASSPQTGKETQYF.

This rearrangement joins TRBV12-3 or TRBV12-4 to TRBJ2-1; no DNA is available, so the TRBD2 call from TCRdb remains unchecked. The CDR3 length is 14 residues. The chain's CDR3 is CASHGLAHYNEQFF.

The chain couples TRBV3-1 to TRBJ2-5. The CDR3 is made up of 15 amino acids. The V gene's germline CDR1 is LGHDT and CDR2 YNNKEL (reference sequence). CDR3 in amino acids: CASSQRLVLQETQYF.

The chain links TRBV5-1 to TRBJ1-3. The length of the CDR3 is 16 residues. Germline V gives CDR1 SGHRS, CDR2 YFSETQ. The CDR3 sequence: CASSLAISSSGNTIYF.

The chain employs TRBV29-1 and TRBJ1-4; the D call from TCRdb, TRBD1, cannot be confirmed without DNA. The length of the CDR3 is 12 residues. Germline V CDR1 and CDR2: SQVTM, ANQGSEA. The CDR3 loop is CSGWTGDEKLFF.

The chain is built from TRBV12-3 or TRBV12-4 and TRBJ2-1. The CDR3 consists of 15 residues. This chain's CDR3 is CASSLSASGNNEQFF.

The V and J genes are TRBV11-1 and TRBJ2-1; TCRdb's D call of TRBD1 is untestable without DNA. The CDR3 has 19 amino acids. From germline, CDR1 is SGHAT and CDR2 FQDESV (reference sequence). The CDR3 here is CASSGRTGGDTRWDNEQFF.

The chain combines TRBV5-5 with TRBJ2-7; TCRdb lists TRBD1, though no DNA is available to test this call. The length of the CDR3 is 14 residues. In germline, CDR1 is SGHKS, CDR2 YYEKEE (reference sequence). The CDR3 reads CASSLAIRLSEQYF. The full variable domain, with the rest looked up from reference TRBV5-5 and TRBJ2-7, is DAGVTQSPTHLIKTRGQQVTLRCSPISGHKSVSWYQQVLGQGPQFIFQYYEKEERGRGNFPDRFSARQFPNYSSELNVNALLLGDSALYLCASSLAIRLSEQYFGPGTRLTVT.

The chain recombines TRBV4-1 with TRBJ2-1; TCRdb returns TRBD2, unconfirmable since there is no DNA. This CDR3 has 16 amino acids. Germline CDR1 reads MGHRA; CDR2 reads YSYEKL. CDR3: CASSQPTSGRNNEQFF.

V and J are TRBV5-1 and TRBJ1-6; TCRdb selects TRBD1, and the lack of DNA leaves this call unchecked. Germline CDR1 reads SGHRS; CDR2 reads YFSETQ. The CDR3 runs 14 residues. The CDR3 protein is CASSLAGENSPLHF.

The chain carries TRBV12-3 or TRBV12-4 and TRBJ2-5; TCRdb proposes TRBD1, but this gene call is untestable without DNA. The CDR3 contains 15 residues. The CDR3 loop is CASSTHREAQETQYF.

The rearrangement joins TRBV30 to TRBJ2-1; lacking DNA, the TRBD2 call made by TCRdb goes unchecked. The CDR3 is 16 residues long. Germline lookup yields CDR1 GTSNPN and CDR2 SVGIG (reference sequence). CDR3 sequence: CACSRIGTSGYNEQFF. Using reference TRBV30 and TRBJ2-1 for the parts outside the CDR3, the full variable domain is SQTIHQWPATLVQPVGSPLSLECTVEGTSNPNLYWYRQAAGRGLQLLFYSVGIGQISSEVPQNLSASRPQDRQFILSSKKLLLSDSGFYLCACSRIGTSGYNEQFFGPGTRLTVL.

CDR3 region: CASSSLSGSGEQYF. The chain uses TRBV27 and TRBJ2-7; with no DNA, the TCRdb D assignment of TRBD2 cannot be verified. The CDR3 is made up of 14 amino acids. Germline CDR1 MNHEY, CDR2 SMNVEV (reference sequence).

V usage is TRBV11-2 and J usage is TRBJ2-1; the TCRdb D gene call, TRBD2, has no DNA to confirm it. This CDR3 has 14 amino acids. In germline, CDR1 is SGHAT, CDR2 FQNNGV. CDR3: CASSPGERHNEQFF.

The J gene is TRBJ2-2, the V gene TRBV5-8; no DNA is available, so the TRBD1 call from TCRdb remains unchecked. The CDR3 is made up of 14 amino acids. The germline V gene has CDR1 SGHTS and CDR2 YDEGEE. CDR3 region: CASSWQTRAGELFF.

V usage is TRBV12-3 or TRBV12-4 and J usage is TRBJ2-1; TCRdb selects TRBD1, and the lack of DNA leaves this call unchecked. The CDR3 runs to 11 residues. CDR3 amino acids: CASSEPGPTVF.

This chain uses TRBV24-1 with TRBJ2-5; TCRdb's D call of TRBD2 is untestable without DNA. CDR1 and CDR2 from the germline V gene are KGHDR and SFDVKD. The CDR3 consists of 15 residues. CDR3 region: CATSDPAREGETQYF.

The chain uses TRBV4-2 and TRBJ2-5; there is no DNA to check the TCRdb D call of TRBD1. Germline V CDR1 and CDR2: LGHNA, YNFKEQ. The CDR3 loop spans 16 amino acids. CDR3 protein: CASSPSGQGAYETQYF.

The V call is TRBV27, the J call TRBJ2-1; the TRBD2 assignment by TCRdb is unverifiable without DNA. This CDR3 contains 17 residues. The germline CDR1 and CDR2 sequences are MNHEY and SMNVEV (reference sequence). CDR3: CASRRNGLADPYNEQFF.

The chain employs TRBV14 and TRBJ2-1; TCRdb returns TRBD2, unconfirmable since there is no DNA. Germline V CDR1 and CDR2: SGHDN, FVKESK. The CDR3 extends over 17 amino acids. This CDR3 reads CASSQFRRTSEYNEQFF.

V gene TRBV12-3 or TRBV12-4 combines with J gene TRBJ2-1; TCRdb's assignment of TRBD1 cannot be checked, as there is no DNA. CDR3 length equals 13 residues. The CDR3 loop reads CASSPTGAGEQFF.

The chain employs TRBV5-1 and TRBJ2-3. This CDR3 comprises 15 residues. The germline gives CDR1 SGHRS, CDR2 YFSETQ. CDR3 amino acids: CASSPKQTSTDTQYF.

The CDR3: CASSFPLGYGYTF. The genes are TRBV12-3 or TRBV12-4 and TRBJ1-2; checking the TCRdb D call of TRBD1 is not possible without DNA. The CDR3 is 13 amino acids.

J is TRBJ1-1 and V is TRBV12-3 or TRBV12-4; there is no DNA to check the TCRdb D call of TRBD1. The CDR3 covers 17 residues. This CDR3 reads CASRYPPDRGRVTEAFF.

CDR3 amino acids: CASRPGFAYEQYF. The chain combines TRBV21-1 with TRBJ2-7; as DNA is missing, the TRBD1 call by TCRdb cannot be tested. TRBV21-1 is labeled a pseudogene. The CDR3 has 13 amino acids.

V gene TRBV29-1 combines with J gene TRBJ2-7; TCRdb calls TRBD1, which cannot be checked without DNA. This CDR3 contains 16 residues. From germline, CDR1 is SQVTM and CDR2 ANQGSEA. CDR3: CSVEQAGTGGAYEQYF.